The clone carrying this TCR beta chain turned up a few times. In TCRdb, the RT-PCR reads were re-called with MiXCR into one record per CDR3 protein. Seen here are a few hundred thousand distinct CDR3 sequences, about 37% observed once, and the top ten hold about 9.9%. The data were obtained in a study of patients and donors after allogeneic stem cell transplantation. The CDR3 contains 13 residues. With 6 bases clipped from V and 6 bases from J, the junction kept 8 bases outside the gene matches. Looked up from germline, CDR1 is DFQATT and CDR2 is SNEGSKA (reference sequence). Input material: blood, either unsorted or a sorted T cell fraction (not recorded which). This chain uses TRBV20-1 with TRBJ2-1; TRBD1 matches at 7 bases. This sequence was found in a human donor who was either an allogeneic HSCT recipient or a stem cell or donor lymphocyte infusion donor (not recorded which). It is not recorded whose cells these are; they may come from a transplant donor. CDR3 DNA sequence: TGCAGTGCGGGGACAGCCAGGGGCAATGAGCAGTTCTTC. Protein sequence: CSAGTARGNEQFF.